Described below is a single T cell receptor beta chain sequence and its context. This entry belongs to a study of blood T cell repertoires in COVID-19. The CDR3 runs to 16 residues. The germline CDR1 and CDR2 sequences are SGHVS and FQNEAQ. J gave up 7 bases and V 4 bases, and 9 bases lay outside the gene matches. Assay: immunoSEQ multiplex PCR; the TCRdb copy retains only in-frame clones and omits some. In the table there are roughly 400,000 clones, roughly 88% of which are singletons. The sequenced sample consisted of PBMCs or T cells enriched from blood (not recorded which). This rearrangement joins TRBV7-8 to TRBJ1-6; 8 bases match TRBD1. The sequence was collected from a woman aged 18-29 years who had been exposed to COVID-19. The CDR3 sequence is CASSSQGAVANSPLHF. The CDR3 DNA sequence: TGTGCCAGCAGCTCGCAGGGGGCCGTCGCGAATTCACCCCTCCACTTT.